Given below is one T cell receptor beta chain in context. Its antigen is undetermined. This specimen comes from a study of T cells in Graves' hyperthyroidism and ophthalmopathy. Study observations and caveats: In simple terms, a model built on 13 V-J features told ophthalmopathy apart from stable hyperthyroidism.

The CDR3 covers 13 residues. The V gene lost 6 bases and the J gene lost 4 bases, with 12 bases spanning the gap. Germline V gene data show CDR1 as DFQATT and CDR2 as SNEGSKA (reference sequence). Aged 18 to 65, the patients had hyperthyroidism that was newly diagnosed and had lasted under 2 months. The TCR beta CDR3 regions underwent amplification using RNA transcripts as the source. The study used the HTBI primer set for a first-round RT-PCR of the TCR CDR3. TCRdb passed the multiplex PCR reads through MiXCR, listing each CDR3 protein once. The sample holds 300,000 or so distinct CDR3 sequences; about 18% are singletons and the top ten take about 49%.

The source material was blood. The sequence was obtained from a woman in her fifties or sixties with Graves' hyperthyroidism. The chain joins TRBV20-1 to TRBJ1-4; D not certain. This CDR3 reads CSAQRMSNEKLFF. The DNA for the CDR3 is TGCAGTGCCCAGCGGATGAGTAATGAAAAACTGTTTTTT.